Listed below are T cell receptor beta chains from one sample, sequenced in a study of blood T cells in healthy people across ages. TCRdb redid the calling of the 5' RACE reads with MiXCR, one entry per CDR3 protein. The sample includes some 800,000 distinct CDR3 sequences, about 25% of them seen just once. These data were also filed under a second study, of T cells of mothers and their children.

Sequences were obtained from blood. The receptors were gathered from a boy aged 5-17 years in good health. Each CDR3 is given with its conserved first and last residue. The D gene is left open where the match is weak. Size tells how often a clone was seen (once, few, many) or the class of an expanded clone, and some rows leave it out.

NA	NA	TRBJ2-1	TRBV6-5	CASSRGGPSNEQFF	TGTGCCAGCAGTAGGGGGGGGCCGTCGAATGAGCAGTTCTTC
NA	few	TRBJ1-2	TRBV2	CASSDRPELLYGYTF	TGTGCCAGCAGTGACCGACCTGAGCTTTTGTATGGCTACACCTTC
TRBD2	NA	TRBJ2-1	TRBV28	CASSYETSGENNEQFF	TGTGCCAGCAGCTACGAGACTAGCGGGGAAAACAATGAGCAGTTCTTC
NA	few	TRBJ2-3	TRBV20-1	CSAPGAQGTQYF	TGCAGTGCCCCCGGGGCGCAGGGCACGCAGTATTTT
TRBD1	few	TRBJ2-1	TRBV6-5	CASSPPGQITAYNEQFF	TGTGCCAGCAGTCCTCCGGGACAGATTACCGCCTACAATGAGCAGTTCTTC
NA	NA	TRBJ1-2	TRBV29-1	CSDIGDGSNYAYTF	TGCAGCGATATAGGGGATGGTTCTAACTATGCCTACACCTTC
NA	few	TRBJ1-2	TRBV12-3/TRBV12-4	CASSLRWGPYGYTF	TGTGCCAGCAGTTTAAGGTGGGGCCCCTATGGCTACACCTTC
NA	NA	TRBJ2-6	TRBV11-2	CASSLGGKLSGANVLTF	TGTGCCAGCAGCTTAGGGGGCAAGTTATCTGGGGCCAACGTCCTGACTTTC
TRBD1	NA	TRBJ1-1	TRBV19	CASSSDRRVTEAFF	TGTGCCAGTAGTTCGGACAGGCGAGTCACTGAAGCTTTCTTT
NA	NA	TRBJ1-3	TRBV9	CASSEGLPGNTIYF	TGTGCCAGCAGTGAAGGGTTGCCTGGAAACACCATATATTTT
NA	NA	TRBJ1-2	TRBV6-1	CASSEASLGARGYTF	TGTGCCAGCAGTGAAGCGAGTTTGGGGGCCCGAGGCTACACCTTC